This T cell receptor (beta chain) originates from a study of T cell changes during pregnancy in multiple sclerosis. Here immunoSEQ multiplex PCR was the method, and the copy in TCRdb shows in-frame clones only, minus some. The sample has under 50,000 clones; 70% to 90% are singletons. The germline V gene encodes CDR1 SGHTS and CDR2 YDEGEE. With V trimmed by 4 bases and J by 4 bases, 5 bases remained unmatched. The CDR3 is 15 residues long. The rearrangement links TRBV5-8 to TRBJ2-1; 10 bases match TRBD2. The sequence was collected from a female donor with multiple sclerosis, enrolled in a pregnancy study. The sample here was CD4+ T cells from peripheral blood mononuclear cells, taken before pregnancy. CDR3 sequence: CASSLGLAFYNEQFF. Here the CDR3 DNA reads TGTGCCAGCAGCCTGGGACTAGCGTTTTACAATGAGCAGTTCTTC. Together with reference TRBV5-8 and TRBJ2-1, the CDR3 gives the full variable domain: EAGVTQSPTHLIKTRGQQATLRCSPISGHTSVYWYQQALGLGLQFLLWYDEGEERNRGNFPPRFSGRQFPNYSSELNVNALELEDSALYLCASSLGLAFYNEQFFGPGTRLTVL.